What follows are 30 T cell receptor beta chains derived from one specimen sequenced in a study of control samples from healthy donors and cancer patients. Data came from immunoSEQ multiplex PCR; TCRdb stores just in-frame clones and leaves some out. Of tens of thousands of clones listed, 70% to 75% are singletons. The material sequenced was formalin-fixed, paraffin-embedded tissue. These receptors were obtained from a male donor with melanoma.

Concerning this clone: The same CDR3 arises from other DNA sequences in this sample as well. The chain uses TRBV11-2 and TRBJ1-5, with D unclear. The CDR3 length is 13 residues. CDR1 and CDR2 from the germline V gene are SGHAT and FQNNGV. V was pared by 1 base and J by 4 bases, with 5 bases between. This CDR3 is CASSLGQNQPQHF. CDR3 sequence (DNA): TGTGCCAGCAGCTTAGGACAAAATCAGCCCCAGCATTTT.

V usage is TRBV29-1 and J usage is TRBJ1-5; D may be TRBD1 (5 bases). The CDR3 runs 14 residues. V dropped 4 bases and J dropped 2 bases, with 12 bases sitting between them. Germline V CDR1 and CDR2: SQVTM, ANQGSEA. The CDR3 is CSVVGGYGNQPQHF. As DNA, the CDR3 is TGCAGCGTTGTCGGGGGATATGGCAATCAGCCCCAGCATTTT.

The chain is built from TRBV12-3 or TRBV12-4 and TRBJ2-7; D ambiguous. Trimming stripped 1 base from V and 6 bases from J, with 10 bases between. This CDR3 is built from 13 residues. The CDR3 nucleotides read TGTGCCAGCAGTTTAGGGGTGCTTTCCGAGCAGTACTTC. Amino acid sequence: CASSLGVLSEQYF.

The CDR3 coding sequence is TGTGCCAGCAGAGAAGCAGGGGGCCCCGGGGAGCTGTTTTTT. Residues: CASREAGGPGELFF. The chain has TRBV7-3 and TRBJ2-2; TRBD1 aligns across 8 bases. V lost 6 bases, J lost 6 bases, and 6 bases stayed unmatched. Germline V gene data show CDR1 as SGHTA and CDR2 as FQGTGA. The CDR3 loop spans 14 amino acids.

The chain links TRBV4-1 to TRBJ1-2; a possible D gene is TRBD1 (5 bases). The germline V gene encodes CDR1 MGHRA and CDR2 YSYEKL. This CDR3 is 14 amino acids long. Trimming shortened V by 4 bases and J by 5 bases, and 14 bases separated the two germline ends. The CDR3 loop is CASSRAGGSYGYTF. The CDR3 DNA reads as TGCGCCAGCAGCCGAGCGGGGGGGTCTTATGGCTACACCTTC.

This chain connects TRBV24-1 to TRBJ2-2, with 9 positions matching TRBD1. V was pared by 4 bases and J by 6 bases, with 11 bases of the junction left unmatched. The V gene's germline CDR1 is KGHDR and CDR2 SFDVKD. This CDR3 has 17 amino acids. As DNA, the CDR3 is TGTGCCACCAGTGAAGCGTCCGGGACAGGGTCCCCCGGGGAGCTGTTTTTT. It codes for CATSEASGTGSPGELFF.

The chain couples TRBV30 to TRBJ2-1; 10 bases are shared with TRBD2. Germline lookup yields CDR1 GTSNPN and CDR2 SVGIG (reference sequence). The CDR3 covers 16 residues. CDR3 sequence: CTITRVAGGRDNEQFF. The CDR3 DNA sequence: TGTACAATAACCCGAGTAGCGGGAGGCCGAGACAATGAGCAGTTCTTC.

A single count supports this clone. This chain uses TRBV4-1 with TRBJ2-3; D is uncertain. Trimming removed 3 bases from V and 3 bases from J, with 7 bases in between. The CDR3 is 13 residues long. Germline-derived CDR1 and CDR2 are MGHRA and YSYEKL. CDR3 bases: TGCGCCAGCAGCCAGATAGGGACAGATACGCAGTATTTT. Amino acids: CASSQIGTDTQYF.

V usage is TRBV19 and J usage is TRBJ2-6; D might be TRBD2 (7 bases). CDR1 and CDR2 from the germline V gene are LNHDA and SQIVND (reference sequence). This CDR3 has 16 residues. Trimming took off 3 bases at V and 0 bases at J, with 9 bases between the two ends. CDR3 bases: TGTGCCAGTAGTATGGGGGGGCACTCTGGGGCCAACGTCCTGACTTTC. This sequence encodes CASSMGGHSGANVLTF. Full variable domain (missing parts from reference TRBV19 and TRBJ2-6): DGGITQSPKYLFRKEGQNVTLSCEQNLNHDAMYWYRQDPGQGLRLIYYSQIVNDFQKGDIAEGYSVSREKKESFPLTVTSAQKNPTAFYLCASSMGGHSGANVLTFGAGSRLTVL.

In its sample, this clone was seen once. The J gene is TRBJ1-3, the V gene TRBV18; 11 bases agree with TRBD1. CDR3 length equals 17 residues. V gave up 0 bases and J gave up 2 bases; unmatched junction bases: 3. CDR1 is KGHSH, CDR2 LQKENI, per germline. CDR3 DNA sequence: TGTGCCAGCTCACCACCGGGACAGGGGGTTCCTGGAAACACCATATATTTT. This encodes CASSPPGQGVPGNTIYF.

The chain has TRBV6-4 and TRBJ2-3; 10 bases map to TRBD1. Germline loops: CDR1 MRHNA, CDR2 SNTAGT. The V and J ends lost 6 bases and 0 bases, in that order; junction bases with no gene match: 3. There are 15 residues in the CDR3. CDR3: CASSSGQGSTDTQYF. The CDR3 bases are TGTGCCAGCAGCTCGGGACAGGGGAGCACAGATACGCAGTATTTT.

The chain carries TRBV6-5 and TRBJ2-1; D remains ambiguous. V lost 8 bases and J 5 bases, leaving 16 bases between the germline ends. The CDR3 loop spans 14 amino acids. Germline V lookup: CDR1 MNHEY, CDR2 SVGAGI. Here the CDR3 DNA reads TGTGCCAGCGGCACCGGGCGGTACGACAATGAGCAGTTCTTC. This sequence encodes CASGTGRYDNEQFF.

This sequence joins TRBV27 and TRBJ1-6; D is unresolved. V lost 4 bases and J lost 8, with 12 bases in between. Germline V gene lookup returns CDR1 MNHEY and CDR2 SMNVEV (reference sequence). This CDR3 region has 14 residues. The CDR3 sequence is CASSSTGSDSPLHF. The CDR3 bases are TGTGCCAGCAGTTCGACGGGCTCCGATTCACCCCTCCACTTT.

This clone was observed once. The CDR3 DNA is TGTGCCAGCAGCCAAGAAGCCCAGGACAGGAAAGGTGGGGAGCAGTACTTC. Amino acid sequence: CASSQEAQDRKGGEQYF. The V call is TRBV3-1 (or the pseudogene TRBV3-2), the J call TRBJ2-7, with TRBD1 matching 7 bases. This CDR3 contains 17 residues. Germline lookup yields CDR1 LGHDT and CDR2 YNNKEL (reference sequence). J was trimmed by 7 bases and V by 0 bases; bases with no gene match: 15.

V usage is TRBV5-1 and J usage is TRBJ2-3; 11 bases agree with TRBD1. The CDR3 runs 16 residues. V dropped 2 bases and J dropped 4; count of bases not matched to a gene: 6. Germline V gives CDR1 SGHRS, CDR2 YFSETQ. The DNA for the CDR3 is TGCGCCAGCAGCTTCCTAGGACAGGGGGCGTCAGATACGCAGTATTTT. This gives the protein CASSFLGQGASDTQYF.

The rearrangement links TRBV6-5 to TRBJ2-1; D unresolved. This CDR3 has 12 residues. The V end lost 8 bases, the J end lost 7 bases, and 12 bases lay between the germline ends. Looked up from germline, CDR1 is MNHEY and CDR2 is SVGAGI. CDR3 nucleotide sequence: TGTGCCAGCCGTCGGTTTGTTAATGAGCAGTTCTTC. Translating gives CASRRFVNEQFF.

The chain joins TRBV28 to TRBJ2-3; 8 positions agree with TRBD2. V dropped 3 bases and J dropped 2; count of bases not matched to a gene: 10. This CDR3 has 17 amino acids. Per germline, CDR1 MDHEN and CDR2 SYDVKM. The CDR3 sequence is CASSFVLTSGYTDTQYF. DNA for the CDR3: TGTGCCAGCAGTTTCGTGCTTACTAGCGGCTACACAGATACGCAGTATTTT.

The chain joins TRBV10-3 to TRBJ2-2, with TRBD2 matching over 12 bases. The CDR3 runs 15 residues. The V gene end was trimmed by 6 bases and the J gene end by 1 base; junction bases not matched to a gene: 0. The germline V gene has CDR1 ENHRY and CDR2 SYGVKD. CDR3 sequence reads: CAIRTSGRNTGELFF. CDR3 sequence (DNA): TGTGCCATCAGGACTAGCGGGAGGAACACCGGGGAGCTGTTTTTT.

The DNA of the CDR3 is TGTGCCAGCAGTGAACTACAGGGGAGGGCTGGGGCCAACGTCCTGACTTTC. Translation gives CASSELQGRAGANVLTF. The rearrangement joins TRBV6-1 to TRBJ2-6; perhaps D is TRBD1 or TRBD2 (7 bases each). V was clipped by 2 bases and J by 2 bases, with 13 bases between them. The CDR3 consists of 17 residues. The germline gives CDR1 MNHNS, CDR2 SASEGT.

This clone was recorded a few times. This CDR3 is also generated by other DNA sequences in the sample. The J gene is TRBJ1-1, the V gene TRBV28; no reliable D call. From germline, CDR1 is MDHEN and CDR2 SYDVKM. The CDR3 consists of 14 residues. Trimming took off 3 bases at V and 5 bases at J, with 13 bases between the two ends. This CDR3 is CASSFRGFTTEAFF. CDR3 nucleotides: TGTGCCAGCAGTTTCCGGGGATTCACAACTGAAGCTTTCTTT. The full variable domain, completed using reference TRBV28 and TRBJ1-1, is DVKVTQSSRYLVKRTGEKVFLECVQDMDHENMFWYRQDPGLGLRLIYFSYDVKMKEKGDIPEGYSVSREKKERFSLILESASTNQTSMYLCASSFRGFTTEAFFGQGTRLTVV.

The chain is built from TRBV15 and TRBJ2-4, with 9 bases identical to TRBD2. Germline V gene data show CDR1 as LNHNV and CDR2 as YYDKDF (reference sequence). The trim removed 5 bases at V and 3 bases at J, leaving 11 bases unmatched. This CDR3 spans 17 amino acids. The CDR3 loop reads CATSEHLAGVGKNIQYF. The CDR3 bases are TGTGCCACCAGCGAACACTTAGCGGGAGTTGGCAAAAACATTCAGTACTTC.

Here the CDR3 reads CASSPRQLVGADTQYF. CDR3 sequence (DNA): TGTGCCAGCAGTCCAAGACAGCTAGTTGGGGCAGATACGCAGTATTTT. The chain uses TRBV28 and TRBJ2-3; perhaps TRBD1 as D (5 bases). The V and J ends lost 5 bases and 4 bases respectively, with 19 bases between them. Germline assignment: CDR1 MDHEN and CDR2 SYDVKM. The CDR3 is 16 residues long.

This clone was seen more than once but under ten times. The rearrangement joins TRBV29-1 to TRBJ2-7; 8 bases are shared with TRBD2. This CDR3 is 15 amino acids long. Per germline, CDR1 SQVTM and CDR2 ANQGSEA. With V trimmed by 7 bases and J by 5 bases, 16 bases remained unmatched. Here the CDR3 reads CSASGESGRVDEQYF. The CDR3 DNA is TGCAGCGCCTCCGGGGAGAGCGGGAGAGTTGACGAGCAGTACTTC.

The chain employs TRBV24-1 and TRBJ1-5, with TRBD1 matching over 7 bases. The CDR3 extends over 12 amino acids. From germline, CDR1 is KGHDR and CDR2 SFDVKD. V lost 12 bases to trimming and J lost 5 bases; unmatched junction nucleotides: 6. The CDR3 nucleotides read TGTGCCCCCTATAGGGGGCATCAGCCCCAGCATTTT. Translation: CAPYRGHQPQHF.

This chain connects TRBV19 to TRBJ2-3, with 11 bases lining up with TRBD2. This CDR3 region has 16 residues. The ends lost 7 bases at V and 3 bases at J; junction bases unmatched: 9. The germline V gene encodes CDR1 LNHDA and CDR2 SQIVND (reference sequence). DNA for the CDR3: TGTGCCAGTACGCCAACTAGCGGGAGTAAAACAGATACGCAGTATTTT. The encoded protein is CASTPTSGSKTDTQYF.

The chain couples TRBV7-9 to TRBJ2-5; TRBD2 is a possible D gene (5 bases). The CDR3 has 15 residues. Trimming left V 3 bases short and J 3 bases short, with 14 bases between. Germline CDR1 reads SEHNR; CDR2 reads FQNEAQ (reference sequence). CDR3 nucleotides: TGTGCCAGCAGCTTGGGAGCGACAAGGGAAGAGACCCAGTACTTC. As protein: CASSLGATREETQYF.

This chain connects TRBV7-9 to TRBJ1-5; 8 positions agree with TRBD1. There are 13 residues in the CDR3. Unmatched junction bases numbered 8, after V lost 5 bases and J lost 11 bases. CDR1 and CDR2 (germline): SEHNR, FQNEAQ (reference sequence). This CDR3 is CASSRQGSLSQHF. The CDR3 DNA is TGTGCCAGCAGCCGACAGGGGAGTTTGTCCCAGCATTTT.

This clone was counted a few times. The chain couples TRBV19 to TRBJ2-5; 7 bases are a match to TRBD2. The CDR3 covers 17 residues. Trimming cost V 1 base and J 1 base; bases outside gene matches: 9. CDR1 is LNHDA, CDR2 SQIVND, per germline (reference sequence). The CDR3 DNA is TGTGCCAGTAGTATAGGGGGGGGTAGCGGAGTCCAAGAGACCCAGTACTTC. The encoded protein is CASSIGGGSGVQETQYF.

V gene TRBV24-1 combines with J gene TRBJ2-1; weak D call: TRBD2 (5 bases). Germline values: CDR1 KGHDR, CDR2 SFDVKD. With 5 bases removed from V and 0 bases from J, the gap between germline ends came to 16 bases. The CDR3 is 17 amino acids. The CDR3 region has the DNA TGTGCCACCAGTGCTGGAAGCGGCCTGAGCTCCTACAATGAGCAGTTCTTC. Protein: CATSAGSGLSSYNEQFF.

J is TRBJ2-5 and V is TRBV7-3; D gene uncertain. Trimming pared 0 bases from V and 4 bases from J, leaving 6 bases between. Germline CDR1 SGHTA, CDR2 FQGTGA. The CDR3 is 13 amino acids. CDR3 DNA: TGTGCCAGCAGCTTAACAGGGTCAGAGACCCAGTACTTC. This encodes CASSLTGSETQYF. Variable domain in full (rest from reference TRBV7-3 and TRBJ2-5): GAGVSQTPSNKVTEKGKYVELRCDPISGHTALYWYRQSLGQGPEFLIYFQGTGAADDSGLPNDRFFAVRPEGSVSTLKIQRTERGDSAVYLCASSLTGSETQYFGPGTRLLVL.